This T cell receptor (beta chain) was identified during a study of T cells of healthy individuals. This clonotype was picked up many times. Trimming removed 5 bases from V and 4 bases from J, with 14 bases in between. Germline V lookup: CDR1 LGHDT, CDR2 YNNKEL (reference sequence). The CDR3 is made up of 14 amino acids. TCRdb independently ran MiXCR on the 5' RACE reads; one entry per CDR3 protein. The profile shows 100,000 or so distinct CDR3 sequences, 17% of them singletons. The chain couples TRBV3-1 to TRBJ1-1, with D tentatively TRBD1 (6 bases). The receptor's source is a human donor in good health. The CDR3 DNA reads TGTGCCAGCAGCTTAATCAGGGGCGGCACTGAAGCTTTCTTT. Protein product: CASSLIRGGTEAFF.